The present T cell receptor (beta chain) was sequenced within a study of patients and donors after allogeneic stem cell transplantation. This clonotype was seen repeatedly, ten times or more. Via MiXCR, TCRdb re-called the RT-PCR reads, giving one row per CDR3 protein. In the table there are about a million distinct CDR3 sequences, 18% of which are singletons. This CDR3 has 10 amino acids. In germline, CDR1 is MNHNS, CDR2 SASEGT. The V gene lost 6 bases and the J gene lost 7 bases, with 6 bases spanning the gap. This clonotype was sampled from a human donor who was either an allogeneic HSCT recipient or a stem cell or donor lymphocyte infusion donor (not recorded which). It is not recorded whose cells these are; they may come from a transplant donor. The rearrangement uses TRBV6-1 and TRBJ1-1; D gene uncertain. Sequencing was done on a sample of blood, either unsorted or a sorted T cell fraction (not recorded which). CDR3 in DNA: TGTGCCAGCAGGAGGTTTGAAGCTTTCTTT. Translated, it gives CASRRFEAFF.